This is a list of T cell receptor beta chains from one sample in a study of T cells in Graves' hyperthyroidism and ophthalmopathy. MiXCR was run by TCRdb on the multiplex PCR reads, yielding one entry per CDR3 protein. The table shows 600,000 or so distinct CDR3 sequences, with about 16% occurring only once. The material sequenced was blood. Receptors were obtained from a woman aged 30 to 39 with Graves' hyperthyroidism. Both conserved end residues are part of each CDR3. A D gene is named only where the DNA matches it firmly. Expanded clones get a size class; other rows say once, few or many, or leave the size out.

len	v_gene	j_gene	d_gene	abundance	CDR3aa	CDR3nt
15	TRBV28	TRBJ1-5	TRBD1	.	CASSPRDRLNQPQHF	TGTGCCAGCAGCCCCCGGGACAGGTTAAATCAGCCCCAGCATTTT
13	TRBV30	TRBJ1-1	.	many	CAWSAQRDTEAFF	TGTGCCTGGAGTGCACAGCGGGACACTGAAGCTTTCTTT
18	TRBV28	TRBJ2-3	.	many	CASSLPTFGGAGTDTQYF	TGTGCCAGCAGTTTACCTACTTTCGGGGGCGCGGGCACAGATACGCAGTATTTT
15	TRBV25-1	TRBJ1-1	TRBD1	.	CASVTHRGLNTEAFF	TGTGCCAGCGTTACGCACAGGGGACTGAACACTGAAGCTTTCTTT
15	TRBV6-2/TRBV6-3	TRBJ2-7	TRBD2	.	CASKVFGLVPYEQYF	TGTGCCAGCAAGGTCTTTGGACTAGTCCCATACGAGCAGTACTTC
14	TRBV20-1	TRBJ2-7	.	many	CSADLQEGPYEQYF	TGCAGTGCTGACCTTCAGGAGGGGCCCTACGAGCAGTACTTC
17	TRBV5-4	TRBJ2-7	.	.	CASSFLRLERSGNEQYF	TGTGCCAGCAGCTTTCTCCGGTTGGAACGGAGTGGAAACGAGCAGTACTTC
17	TRBV3-1	TRBJ1-5	.	few	CASSQEELKRGPKAQHF	TGTGCCAGCAGCCAAGAGGAGTTAAAGAGGGGCCCTAAGGCCCAGCATTTT
16	TRBV27	TRBJ1-2	.	many	CASSLYPDGAPYGYTF	TGTGCCAGCAGTTTATATCCAGACGGAGCCCCCTATGGCTACACCTTC
15	TRBV7-3	TRBJ1-1	.	.	CASSLMGGSGSVPFF	TGTGCCAGCAGCTTAATGGGGGGGTCGGGGTCAGTACCTTTCTTT
14	TRBV12-3/TRBV12-4	TRBJ2-5	.	many	CASSFDILEETQYF	TGTGCCAGCAGTTTCGACATCCTGGAAGAGACCCAGTACTTC
15	TRBV6-1	TRBJ1-1	TRBD1	many	CASSLIRDRGAEAFF	TGTGCCAGCAGTCTAATCCGGGACAGGGGAGCTGAAGCTTTCTTT
14	TRBV19	TRBJ1-5	.	few	CASSSGRDYQPQHF	TGTGCCAGTAGTTCAGGGAGGGATTATCAGCCCCAGCATTTT
15	TRBV28	TRBJ1-1	.	many	CASSPTTIGRPTAFF	TGTGCCAGCAGTCCCACAACCATAGGACGACCTACGGCTTTCTTT
13	TRBV29-1	TRBJ2-3	.	few	CSAGTQEGHTQYF	TGCAGCGCCGGGACGCAAGAAGGACATACGCAGTATTTT
11	TRBV28	TRBJ2-7	TRBD1	many	CASSSDRAHYF	TGTGCCAGCAGTTCGGACAGGGCACACTACTTC